This TCR beta chain was sequenced in a study of CD8 T cells in ankylosing spondylitis. General study points: Matched ankylosing spondylitis synovial fluid reportedly showed significant enrichment of disease-linked clones. Those disease-linked clones were CD8+; they were also relatively rare in peripheral blood. A TCR beta motif of roughly eight highly homologous variants appeared characteristic of ankylosing spondylitis blood.

In its sample, this clonotype was seen a few times. Its antigen is unidentified. The authors made TCR beta libraries by quantitative 5'-RACE with molecular barcodes. TCRdb re-derived calls from the 5' RACE reads in MiXCR, one entry per CDR3 protein. The sample has approximately 25,000 distinct CDR3 sequences, roughly a sixth seen once. CDR1 is MNHEY, CDR2 SVGAGI, per germline. CDR3 size: 16 residues. V lost 4 bases to trimming and J lost 1 base; unmatched junction nucleotides: 7. This TCR came from a male donor with ankylosing spondylitis or in good health (not recorded which). The sample comprised blood. The chain couples TRBV6-5 to TRBJ2-3; TRBD2 matches at 8 bases. The CDR3 here is CASSSVPGGGTDTQYF. CDR3 coding DNA: TGTGCCAGCAGTTCCGTACCCGGGGGGGGCACAGATACGCAGTATTTT.